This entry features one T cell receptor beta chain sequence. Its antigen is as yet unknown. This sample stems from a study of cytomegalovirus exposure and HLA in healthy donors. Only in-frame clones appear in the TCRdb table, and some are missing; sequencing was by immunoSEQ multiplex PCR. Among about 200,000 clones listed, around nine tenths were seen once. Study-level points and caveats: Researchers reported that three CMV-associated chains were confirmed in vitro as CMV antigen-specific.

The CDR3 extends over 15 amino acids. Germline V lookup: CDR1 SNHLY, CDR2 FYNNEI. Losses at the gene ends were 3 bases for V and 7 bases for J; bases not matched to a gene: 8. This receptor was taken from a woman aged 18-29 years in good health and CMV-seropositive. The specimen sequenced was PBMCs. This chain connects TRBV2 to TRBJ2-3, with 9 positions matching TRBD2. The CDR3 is CASSEEAGGINTQYF. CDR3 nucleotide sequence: TGTGCCAGCAGTGAGGAAGCGGGAGGTATTAATACGCAGTATTTT.